This T cell receptor beta chain is from a study of cytomegalovirus exposure and HLA in healthy donors. Study-wide background: A previous analysis identified 100 million to 120 million unique TCR beta sequences derived from roughly 180 million T cells.

Study results and limitations: Cytomegalovirus status was reportedly diagnosed by the classifier with high specificity and sensitivity. Some V segments, including TRBV6-2 and TRBV6-3, were excluded as indistinguishable. In a later analysis, V- and J-gene trimming of beta chains associated with a DCLRE1C missense variant, replicated independently.

Per germline, CDR1 KGHSH and CDR2 LQKENI. There are 15 residues in the CDR3. V shed 6 bases, J shed 9 bases, and the junction held 11 bases outside the gene matches. On this clone itself: As yet, its antigen is unknown.

In the PCR, 60 Vbeta and 13 Jbeta primers were used. Some clones are missing from TCRdb's copy, which holds only in-frame ones; the method was immunoSEQ multiplex PCR. The sample records approximately 130,000 clones, more than 70% being singletons. The sequence derives from a woman aged 25 to 39 in good health and CMV-seropositive. The sample consisted of PBMCs. The rearrangement joins TRBV18 to TRBJ1-6; TRBD1 agrees at 7 bases. Here the CDR3 reads CASSQLQGRTSPLHF. Written as DNA, the CDR3 is TGTGCCAGCTCTCAGCTACAGGGGCGGACTTCACCCCTCCACTTT. Based on the CDR3 plus reference TRBV18 and TRBJ1-6, the full variable domain is NAGVMQNPRHLVRRRGQEARLRCSPMKGHSHVYWYRQLPEEGLKFMVYLQKENIIDESGMPKERFSAEFPKEGPSILRIQQVVRGDSAAYFCASSQLQGRTSPLHFGNGTRLTVT.